The subject of this entry is one TCR beta chain. This sample is drawn from a study of spatial heterogeneity in lung cancer. As for the study in general: Detection of beta-chain sequences consistently exceeded that of alpha-chain sequences.

MiXCR, applied by TCRdb to the 5' RACE reads, yields one record per CDR3 protein. The sample lists about 92,000 distinct CDR3 sequences; roughly 12% were seen once. Described time point: sample taken at primary tumor resection. The sequence came from a male donor with early-stage non-small cell lung cancer. Material: PBMCs, obtained at surgery.

CDR3: CASSTNSGGAQNNEQFF. In DNA form, the CDR3 reads TGCGCCAGCAGCACGAATAGCGGGGGGGCCCAGAACAATGAGCAGTTCTTC. The chain has TRBV5-1 and TRBJ2-1; TRBD2 matches at 11 bases. There are 17 residues in the CDR3. Germline loops: CDR1 SGHRS, CDR2 YFSETQ. Trimming removed 4 bases from V and 5 bases from J; junction bases left unmatched: 11. The variable domain in full, completed from reference TRBV5-1 and TRBJ2-1, reads KAGVTQTPRYLIKTRGQQVTLSCSPISGHRSVSWYQQTPGQGLQFLFEYFSETQRNKGNFPGRFSGRQFSNSRSEMNVSTLELGDSALYLCASSTNSGGAQNNEQFFGPGTRLTVL.